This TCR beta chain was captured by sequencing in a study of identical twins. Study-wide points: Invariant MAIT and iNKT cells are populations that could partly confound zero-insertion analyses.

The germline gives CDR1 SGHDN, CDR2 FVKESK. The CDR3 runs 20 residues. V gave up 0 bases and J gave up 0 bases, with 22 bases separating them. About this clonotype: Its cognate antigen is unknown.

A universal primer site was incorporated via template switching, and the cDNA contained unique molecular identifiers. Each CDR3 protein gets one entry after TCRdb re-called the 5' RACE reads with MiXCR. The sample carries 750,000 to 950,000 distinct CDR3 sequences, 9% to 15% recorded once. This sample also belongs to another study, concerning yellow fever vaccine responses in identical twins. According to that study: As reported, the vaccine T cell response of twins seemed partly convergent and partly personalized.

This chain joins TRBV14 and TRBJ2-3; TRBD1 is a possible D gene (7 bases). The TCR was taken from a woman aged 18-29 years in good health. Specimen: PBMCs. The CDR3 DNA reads TGTGCCAGCAGCCAAGATCGACGGAAGCAGGGGGGACCTAGCACAGATACGCAGTATTTT. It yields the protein CASSQDRRKQGGPSTDTQYF.